This entry features one T cell receptor (beta chain) sequence. Its antigen is not yet known. No per-base quality is available; no much larger clone lies one base away. These data come from a study of T cells in Graves' hyperthyroidism and ophthalmopathy (dated by TCRdb to between 2018 and 2021). Regarding the complete study: Peripheral blood samples were taken at the time of initial diagnosis, prior to any treatment. The roughly 91 discovery patients were randomly divided into training and test sets at a 7:3 ratio. Prospective prediction of ophthalmopathy was tested in an independent validation cohort consisting of 18 hyperthyroidism patients and some 16 patients who later progressed to ophthalmopathy. TCR V-J signatures able to tell the groups apart were searched for in a discovery cohort of around 95 patients, of whom roughly 42 had Graves' ophthalmopathy and about 55 had stable Graves' hyperthyroidism. According to the paper, TCR Vbeta CDR3 sequencing was carried out on around 140 peripheral blood samples, which came from 40 to 45 ophthalmopathy, around 75 hyperthyroidism and roughly 17 progressor patients. Once sampling was done, hyperthyroidism patients were given methimazole at a starting dose of 30 mg daily, whereas ophthalmopathy patients were given high-dose intravenous methylprednisolone. Thyroid tissue and blood T-cell repertoires from about 6 Graves' hyperthyroidism patients were also compared in the study.

Graves' hyperthyroidism was defined as stable when no progression to ophthalmopathy occurred over 18 months of follow-up. Hyperthyroidism patients were aged 18 to 65 years and newly diagnosed, with disease duration of less than 2 months. Patients with uncontrolled infections, other autoimmune diseases, pregnancy or lactation were excluded. Diagnoses relied on clinical symptoms, serum thyroxine and TRAb, thyroid ultrasound and orbital computed tomography. PBMCs were separated from around 9.1 ml of fresh peripheral blood using Ficoll-Paque density gradient centrifugation. Total RNA was extracted using Trizol reagent, and RNA quality was assessed on an Agilent 2100 Bioanalyzer. Trimming removed 3 bases from V and 4 bases from J; the gene matches leave 3 bases unexplained. Taken from cysteine to phenylalanine, the CDR3 has 15 residues. Only the CDR3 portion is preserved as DNA: 45 bases, with reading frame beginning at the first base. CDR1 LNHDA and CDR2 SQIVND are derived from the germline V gene (reference sequence).

TCR beta CDR3 regions were amplified from RNA transcripts. The first round of RT-PCR for the TCR CDR3 was performed with the HTBI primer set and the Qiagen OneStep RT-PCR kit. A second multiplex PCR round built the libraries, followed by size selection and purification. Libraries were sequenced paired-end with 100 bp reads on an Illumina HiSeq2000. In the paper's pipeline: SOAPnuke was used to process the raw data, throwing out any read that contained adapters or uncalled bases, had a mean Phred below 15, or lacked an exact constant-primer or identifier match. COPE v1.2.5 was used to merge high-quality paired reads, and clonotypes were defined as unique nucleotide sequences. MiTCR v1.1 was used to align clonotypes to the IMGT TRBV, TRBD and TRBJ reference segments. Analysis was restricted to V-J combinations with a frequency above 0.0001, which covered 99% to 99.2% of repertoires. The TCS score was defined as the ratio of F50 (clonal expansion) to E x V (chaos), calculated using BLOSUM62-based TCRdist between CDR3 peptides within each V-J. Welch's t-statistics and random forest reduced fewer than 600 V-J features to about 13, which were used in a naive Bayes classifier (R e1071). The public sequencing data were trimmed at Q25 with fastp and processed into clonotypes with MiXCR by TCRdb, which kept only in-frame beta chains. Merged by CDR3 protein, the rows form single entries marked with the most common genes and DNA. TCRdb, not the authors, supplied the V and J calls. For this sample the table gives around 450,000 distinct CDR3 sequences, of which around 16% were detected only once. Together, the top ten hold around an eighth of the sample.

The paper's findings and limits, for the study overall: In validation, progression to ophthalmopathy was predicted by the model with 70.59% sensitivity and 72.22% specificity, a median of about 6.4 months before onset. In cross-validation, a model built on a 13 V-J signature told ophthalmopathy apart from stable hyperthyroidism with 85% to 90% sensitivity and 81% to 82% specificity, and in testing the same model reached 80%/75%. Most expanded thyroid clonotypes (frequency above 0.001) were also detected in blood, suggesting blood repertoires may reflect thyroid immune responses. No statistical method was used to fix the sample size in advance, and group allocation was not hidden from the investigators.

The clonotype originates from a woman younger than 35 with Graves' hyperthyroidism. What was sequenced was blood. The chain was built from TRBV19 and TRBJ2-1, and TRBD1 matches 10 of the central bases. The CDR3 is CASSIGDRGYNEQFF. The sequence in DNA is TGTGCCAGTAGTATTGGGGACAGGGGATACAATGAGCAGTTCTTC.